This T cell receptor (beta chain) was found in a study of OX40 agonist ivuxolimab in advanced cancers. Across the whole study: Dose-escalation patients were diagnosed with hepatocellular carcinoma, melanoma, renal cell cancer or head and neck cancer. Averaging about 60 years in age, with a range of roughly 23 to 80, the cohort was around 85% male. The study, taken as a whole, reports: CD8+ T cells (on average) carried more expanded clones than CD4+ T cells. The antigen specificity of the peripheral T cells (those that were expanded) was not determined.

Trimming shortened V by 4 bases and J by 5 bases, and 12 bases separated the two germline ends. Per the germline V gene, CDR1 is SGDLS and CDR2 is YYNGEE. This CDR3 spans 13 amino acids. Generated by immunoSEQ multiplex PCR, the TCRdb table keeps only in-frame clones and is missing some. Of about 46,000 clones listed, roughly 90% are singletons. In this sample, this clone turned up once. Antigen unknown. The material was CD4+ or CD8+ T cells sorted from blood, obtained in a trial of the OX40 agonist ivuxolimab. The gene calls are TRBV9 and TRBJ1-2; D is perhaps TRBD1 (6 bases). The receptor comes from an adult with an advanced solid tumor such as melanoma, head and neck, liver or kidney cancer. CDR3 nucleotides: TGTGCCAGCAGCACAGGACAGCAGTATGGCTACACCTTC. It translates to CASSTGQQYGYTF.